This note documents a single T cell receptor beta chain sequence. Repertoires were generated with immunoSEQ multiplex PCR, while TCRdb's copy carries only in-frame clones and drops some. The sample lists approximately 500,000 clones, approximately 80% occurring once. This CDR3 is 15 amino acids long. The ends were cut back, 6 bases at V and 8 bases at J, with 20 bases in the middle. Germline CDR1 is MNHEY and CDR2 is SMNVEV (reference sequence). This sample was taken from a study of shared clonotypes between healthy human individuals. This chain uses TRBV27 with TRBJ2-1; tentative D call: TRBD2 (6 bases). This TCR was recovered from a woman in her thirties or forties in good health. Some clones in this sample may be carry-over from other donors' samples. Material: PBMCs. CDR3 DNA: TGTGCCAGCAGCCCTAGGCTAGCGCTGGTCCATGAGCAGTTCTTC. Its translation: CASSPRLALVHEQFF.